This T cell receptor (beta chain) originates from a study of early T cells in non-severe SARS-CoV-2 infection. Study overall: Sequencing targeted bulk RNA from unsorted whole blood, leaving chains unpaired.

In the case of this clonotype: Its antigen is not known.

Per germline, CDR1 SNHLY and CDR2 FYNNEI. V lost 0 bases, J lost 5 bases, and 4 bases stayed unmatched. The CDR3 extends over 15 amino acids. Overall study findings and caveats: Anti-spike CD8 responses were favored by VDJdb matching, which missed private and CD4 specificities.

The protocol attached unique molecular identifiers to individual cDNA molecules. One entry per CDR3 protein results from TCRdb running MiXCR on the 5' RACE reads. The sample lists approximately 71,000 distinct CDR3 sequences; around 10% were seen once. The chain links TRBV2 to TRBJ2-1; 7 positions agree with TRBD2. The sequenced sample was whole blood. This TCR was recovered from an adult who was a healthcare worker with PCR-confirmed SARS-CoV-2 infection or an uninfected control (not recorded which). The CDR3 DNA is TGTGCCAGCAGTGAAGCAGGCGGGAGAAACAATGAGCAGTTCTTC. The encoded protein is CASSEAGGRNNEQFF. The entire variable domain, with the rest obtained from reference TRBV2 and TRBJ2-1, is as follows: EPEVTQTPSHQVTQMGQEVILRCVPISNHLYFYWYRQILGQKVEFLVSFYNNEISEKSEIFDDQFSVERPDGSNFTLKIRSTKLEDSAMYFCASSEAGGRNNEQFFGPGTRLTVL.